This T cell receptor (beta chain) was captured by sequencing in a study of monozygotic twins with inflammatory bowel disease (dated by TCRdb to the late 2010s). Notes on the research overall: In total, about 30 monozygotic twin pairs made up the full study: 19 Danish pairs, all IBD-discordant, plus nine German pairs, of which four were IBD-concordant and five were IBD-discordant. Within discordant pairs, disease-associated traits were sought mainly by comparing IBD patients with their genetically identical healthy co-twins. Each individual had, on average, about 151 000 unique TCRalpha sequences and 181 000 unique TCRbeta sequences available for analysis. The paper as a whole reports these results and caveats: No single strong signal or clonotype linked to IBD turned up in the results, so the idea that one exists was not supported. Differing immunosuppressive treatments among patients may have added background noise and inter-individual variability to the repertoires. Distinction between different T cell subtypes could not be achieved in the analysis. Compared with healthy twins, IBD patients shared fewer clonotypes with other individuals, and the difference was most pronounced in patients with signs of disease activity. Repertoire similarity did not differ between concordant and discordant twins, which could be due to limited statistical power. IBD patients had lower TCRbeta repertoire diversity, measured by the inverse Simpson index, than their healthy co-twins.

Worth noting for this clonotype: Its target antigen remains unknown.

From each donor, a roughly 2.3 ml peripheral blood sample was collected into PAXgene tubes and stored at -80 degrees C. Without T cell sorting, total RNA was isolated from whole blood using the PAXgene blood miRNA kit on an automated QIAcube. Peripheral blood from monozygotic twin pairs who were concordant or discordant for inflammatory bowel disease underwent deep TCRalpha and TCRbeta repertoire profiling using unique molecular barcoding. Smoking habits were recorded for all twin pairs, with individuals classified as current, former or never smokers. The library was obtained by 5' RACE. For each TCR library, 3,500 to 4,000 ng of total RNA was used. For each sample, cDNA was synthesized in eight separate reactions using SMARTScribe reverse transcriptase. Unique molecular identifiers containing a 6-nucleotide sample barcode were introduced through template switching during cDNA synthesis. TCRalpha and TCRbeta cDNA was amplified by two nested PCRs of 16 and 9 cycles, with bead purification after each PCR. Before amplification, the cDNA was treated with uracil DNA-glycosylase and purified using the QIAquick PCR purification kit. The second PCR added Illumina TruSeq-compatible adapters along with sample-specific barcodes. TapeStation and Qubit were used to check library quality and concentration, and 5 to 6.5 ng of each library went into the pool. Sequencing of pooled libraries was carried out on an Illumina HiSeq2500 single-index Rapid Run using 2 x 100 bp reads and custom sequencing primers. As for how the authors treated the data: PCR and sequencing errors were corrected by UMI-based consensus assembly using MiGEC version 1.2.6. V(D)J alignment, clonotype assembly and CDR3 extraction were performed with MiXCR version 2.1.1. To normalise gene usage, clonotype sharing and MAIT/NKT TCR abundance, the top 1000, 10 000 and 20 000 clonotypes in each sample were analysed. Diversity was computed as the inverse Simpson index with the vegan R package after downsampling to 27 000 UMIs. Paired Mann-Whitney U tests on discordant twin pairs were used, with Benjamini-Hochberg multiple-testing correction. The reads were reprocessed in TCRdb, with one entry per CDR3 protein sequence and no accompanying DNA. The V and J calls, along with clone size, are taken from TCRdb and not from the paper's own processing. The table of this sample itemizes around 190,000 distinct CDR3 sequences. The top ten clonotypes cover 1.6% of the sample.

Taken from cysteine to phenylalanine, the CDR3 has 11 residues. DNA is not recorded here. From a lookup of the germline V gene, CDR1 and CDR2 are SGHRS and YFSETQ. The rearranged segments are TRBV5-1 and TRBJ2-7; absent DNA, TCRdb's TRBD1 call cannot be checked. This receptor was identified in a human donor with ulcerative colitis or Crohn's disease, or a healthy co-twin of an affected twin (not recorded which). Sequencing used blood. The CDR3 protein: CASSSTVEQYF.